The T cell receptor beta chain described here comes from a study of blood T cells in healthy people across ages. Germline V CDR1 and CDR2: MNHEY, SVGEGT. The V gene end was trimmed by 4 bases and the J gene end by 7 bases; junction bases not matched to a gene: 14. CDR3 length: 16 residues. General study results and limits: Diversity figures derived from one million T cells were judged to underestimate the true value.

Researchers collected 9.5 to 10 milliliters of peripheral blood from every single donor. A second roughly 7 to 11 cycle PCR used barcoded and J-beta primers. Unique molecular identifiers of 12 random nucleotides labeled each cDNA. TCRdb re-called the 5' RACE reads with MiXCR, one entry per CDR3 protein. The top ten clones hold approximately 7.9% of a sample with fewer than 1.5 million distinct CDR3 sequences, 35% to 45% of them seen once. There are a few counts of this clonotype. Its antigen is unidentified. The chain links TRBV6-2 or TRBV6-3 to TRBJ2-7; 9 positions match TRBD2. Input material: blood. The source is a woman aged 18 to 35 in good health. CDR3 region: CASSSLAGVSYNEQYF. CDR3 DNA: TGTGCCAGCAGTTCCTTAGCGGGGGTCTCCTACAATGAGCAGTACTTC.